This TCR beta chain was sequenced for a study of cytomegalovirus exposure and HLA in healthy donors. Study-wide points: Later analysis associated a missense DCLRE1C variant with TCR beta V- and J-gene trimming.

About this clone itself: Its antigen is as yet unknown.

Primers for the PCR totalled 60 Vbeta and 13 Jbeta. Assay used: immunoSEQ multiplex PCR; TCRdb lists only in-frame clones, some missing. This repertoire shows roughly 130,000 clones, about 86% found once; its top ten account for about 0.74%. Sequencing was done on a sample of PBMCs. The receptor was derived from a man younger than 30 in good health and CMV-seronegative.

CDR3 sequence (DNA): TGTGCCAGCAGAGGACAGGTCAGCTCCTACGAGCAGTACTTC. Residues: CASRGQVSSYEQYF. The V and J genes are TRBV27 and TRBJ2-7; 7 bases are a match to TRBD1. V trimming: 6 bases; J trimming: 0 bases; junction bases outside the gene matches: 5. The CDR3 covers 14 residues. Germline V gene lookup returns CDR1 MNHEY and CDR2 SMNVEV (reference sequence).